This TCR beta chain was obtained from a study of T cell responses to AZD1222 COVID-19 vaccine. TCRdb keeps only in-frame clones here, not all; method: immunoSEQ multiplex PCR. The data contain about 19,000 clones, roughly four fifths of them singletons. Between the trimmed V and J ends, which lost 7 bases and 6 bases, there was a span of 17 bases. Looked up from germline, CDR1 is SGHRS and CDR2 is YFSETQ. The CDR3 spans 13 residues. This clonotype was obtained from an adult who received the AZD1222 COVID-19 vaccine. The sequenced sample was peripheral blood, obtained 28 days after the second AZD1222 dose. The rearrangement joins TRBV5-1 to TRBJ2-7; D may match TRBD1 or TRBD2 (5 bases each). The CDR3 sequence: CASQRWGSGEQYF. Written as DNA, the CDR3 is TGCGCCAGCCAGAGATGGGGGTCCGGCGAGCAGTACTTC.